The next 7 T cell receptor beta chains were all read from a single sample in a study of Graves' ophthalmopathy and Graves' hyperthyroidism. Investigators amplified TCR beta CDR3 regions from RNA transcripts. In the first round, RT-PCR was carried out with HTBI primers, and a multiplex PCR formed the second round. TCRdb processed the multiplex PCR reads anew with MiXCR; each CDR3 protein has one entry. The sample has over a million distinct CDR3 sequences, about two fifths seen once. Input material: peripheral blood or thyroid tissue (not recorded which). Receptors originate from an adult man with Graves' hyperthyroidism.

Concerning this clonotype itself: Germline and junction disagree at one end, which may indicate a read error. The chain combines TRBV10-2 with TRBJ1-6, with 8 bases fitting TRBD1. Germline assignment: CDR1 WSHSY and CDR2 SAAADI. There are 15 residues in the CDR3. Here the CDR3 reads CASSDPGTGGTPLHF. In nucleotides, the CDR3 is TGTGCCAGCAGTGACCCCGGGACAGGAGGTACACCCCTCCACTTT.

The rearrangement uses TRBV29-1 and TRBJ2-2; 8 positions agree with TRBD1. CDR3 length equals 14 residues. Losses at the gene ends were 7 bases for V and 6 bases for J; bases not matched to a gene: 10. CDR1 and CDR2 from the germline V gene are SQVTM and ANQGSEA. The CDR3 here is CSAGKDRASGELFF. In DNA, the CDR3 is TGCAGCGCGGGGAAGGACAGGGCGTCCGGGGAGCTGTTTTTT.

In DNA, the CDR3 is TGTGCCAGCGGGACTAGCGGGAGATCAGATACGCAGTATTTT. It codes for CASGTSGRSDTQYF. The chain employs TRBV2 and TRBJ2-3; TRBD2 agrees at 14 bases. The CDR3 has 14 amino acids. Germline V gene data show CDR1 as SNHLY and CDR2 as FYNNEI. The trim removed 8 bases at V and 4 bases at J, leaving 2 bases unmatched. The complete variable domain, with remaining parts taken from reference TRBV2 and TRBJ2-3, reads EPEVTQTPSHQVTQMGQEVILRCVPISNHLYFYWYRQILGQKVEFLVSFYNNEISEKSEIFDDQFSVERPDGSNFTLKIRSTKLEDSAMYFCASGTSGRSDTQYFGPGTRLTVL.

The genes are TRBV15 and TRBJ2-3; no firm D call. V lost 0 bases to trimming and J lost 2 bases, with 3 bases between them. This CDR3 is built from 13 residues. Germline CDR1 LNHNV, CDR2 YYDKDF (reference sequence). CDR3 nucleotides: TGTGCCACCAGCAGAGAGGACACAGATACGCAGTATTTT. It encodes CATSREDTDTQYF. Full variable domain (remainder filled in from reference TRBV15 and TRBJ2-3): DAMVIQNPRYQVTQFGKPVTLSCSQTLNHNVMYWYQQKSSQAPKLLFHYYDKDFNNEADTPDNFQSRRPNTSFCFLDIRSPGLGDTAMYLCATSREDTDTQYFGPGTRLTVL.

The gene calls are TRBV11-3 and TRBJ2-2; 8 bases map to TRBD1. The CDR3 extends over 17 amino acids. The V and J ends lost 5 bases and 4 bases, in that order; junction bases with no gene match: 12. The germline gives CDR1 SGHNT, CDR2 YENEEA. The CDR3 DNA reads TGTGCCAGCAGCCGAAGCTCAGGGGGCGGTTTCACCGGGGAGCTGTTTTTT. Amino acids: CASSRSSGGGFTGELFF.

In its sample, this clonotype was seen many times. The chain combines TRBV2 with TRBJ2-7, with TRBD1 matching over 8 bases. CDR3 length: 16 residues. Per the germline V gene, CDR1 is SNHLY and CDR2 is FYNNEI. The V segment lost 6 bases and the J segment 0 bases; nucleotides outside the gene matches: 10. In nucleotides, the CDR3 is TGTGCCAGCAGACCCCCCGGGACAGGCGTCTCCTACGAGCAGTACTTC. Its translation is CASRPPGTGVSYEQYF.

The genes are TRBV7-8 and TRBJ2-7; 7 positions agree with TRBD1. Germline V gene lookup returns CDR1 SGHVS and CDR2 FQNEAQ. The J segment lost 1 base and the V segment lost 5 bases, leaving 8 bases of the junction unmatched. The CDR3 totals 15 residues. The CDR3 region is CASSTTTGWSYEQYF. CDR3 in DNA: TGTGCCAGCAGCACCACGACAGGGTGGTCCTACGAGCAGTACTTC.